This T cell receptor (beta chain) appears in the sequencing data of a study of identical twins. The study's findings and limits: A lower insertion count was a feature of abundant cord blood beta clonotypes, with no such feature in memory repertoires. Beta out-of-frame sequences displayed a weaker excess of sharing between twins.

One entry per CDR3 protein, called by TCRdb with MiXCR from the 5' RACE reads. The sample has approximately 230,000 distinct CDR3 sequences; 6.5% to 8% are singletons. This clonotype was recorded many times. Its antigen is currently unknown. Trimming removed 2 bases from V and 7 bases from J, with 11 bases in between. The CDR3 covers 13 residues. CDR1 MGHDK and CDR2 SYGVNS come from the germline V gene. The same sample was also studied in work on T cells expressing NK-cell markers.

The specimen was CD8+ T cells sorted from blood. V and J are TRBV25-1 and TRBJ2-5; D remains ambiguous. This clonotype was obtained from a young woman in good health. The CDR3 loop reads CASSEGVPGTQYF. CDR3 DNA sequence: TGTGCCAGCAGTGAAGGGGTACCGGGGACCCAGTACTTC.